The T cell receptor (beta chain) described here comes from a study of somatic mutations in cytotoxic T cells in rheumatoid arthritis (dated by TCRdb to 2016 to 2017). In the study overall: Right after diagnosis and prior to the start of any treatment, roughly 33 ml EDTA of peripheral blood was drawn from patients. For 60 to 80 rheumatoid arthritis patients and fewer than 25 healthy controls, TCRB deep sequencing was carried out. Some V beta antibody-stained T-cell populations were flow-sorted on a FACSAria II or Sony SH800 at nearly 100% purity, and sorted V beta1+ cells also underwent TCRB sequencing. The study asked whether expanded CD8+ T-cell clones in newly diagnosed, untreated rheumatoid arthritis carry somatic mutations, and used TCRB deep sequencing to characterize clonality. The median ages of the patient and control groups were essentially identical. The full study reports these points: Healthy controls showed no age-related increase in CD8+ clonality, whereas patients did (Spearman r ≈ 0.5). In about an eighth of the roughly 65 patients the largest CD8+ clone exceeded 20% of CD8+ cells, and several identical CD8+ TCRB sequences were shared between blood and synovial fluid. Viral specificity could not be ruled out by absence from virus-specific databases, and the antigen targets of the expanded CD8+ clones remained unknown. No adjustment for multiple comparisons was made for the slight TRBV07 underrepresentation in patients. CD8+ T-cell clonality did not differ significantly between rheumatoid arthritis patients and age-matched healthy controls.

CDR1 and CDR2 were assigned from the germline V gene as SGDLS and YYNGEE. Trimming takes 3 bases off V and 4 bases off J; junction bases not matched to a gene: 5. The CDR3, from cysteine to phenylalanine, totals 16 residues. The only DNA kept is the CDR3, 48 bases in frame from the first base. On this clone itself: It lacks a known antigen. It has no much larger one-base neighbor in the sample; base qualities were not kept.

The immunoSEQ assay was applied to genomic DNA for TCRB CDR3 sequencing. On the authors' methods: Patient CD8+ clones larger than 1% were compared against published virus-specific TCRB sequences, and only a few matched. Only productive TCRB rearrangements were included in the analyses. Clonality was calculated as a Shannon entropy-based productive clonality index, and a clone was defined by a unique TCRB CDR3 sequence. Repertoire overlap for a pair of samples was computed from each clone's template counts relative to total templates per sample. V-gene usage measured by flow cytometry correlated with TCRB sequencing V-gene usage, with a Spearman r of 0.6 to 0.7. TCRdb carries this immuneACCESS record with in-frame sequences only. Its versions omit some clonotypes, under half of them owing to an unresolved V gene in the studies checked, with the rest unexplained. That table is the source of V, J and clone size, and D and trimming were worked out from the DNA. The sample data list about 20,000 clones, and under 85% of these were observed just once. Approximately 15% of the sample lies in the top ten.

On an AutoMACS, CD4+ and CD8+ cells were isolated via positive magnetic bead selection, and their purity was verified by flow cytometry. A TCR V beta antibody panel was used in flow cytometry to screen first for clonal expansions, which were then characterized by TCRB deep sequencing of sorted CD8+ fractions. Isolation of peripheral blood mononuclear cells was done through Ficoll-Paque PLUS density gradient separation. Nucleospin Tissue or Tissue XS kits were used to extract DNA from CD4-enriched, CD8-enriched or PBMC samples, and a Qubit 2.0 fluorometer was used for quantification. The specimen was CD8+ T cells sorted from blood. The chain joins TRBV9 to TRBJ2-7; TRBD2 lines up with 15 middle nucleotides. The sequence was collected from an adult with rheumatoid arthritis. The CDR3 protein: CASSGGGTSGRYEQYF. Read as DNA, the sequence is TGTGCCAGCAGCGGAGGGGGGACTAGCGGGAGGTACGAGCAGTACTTC.